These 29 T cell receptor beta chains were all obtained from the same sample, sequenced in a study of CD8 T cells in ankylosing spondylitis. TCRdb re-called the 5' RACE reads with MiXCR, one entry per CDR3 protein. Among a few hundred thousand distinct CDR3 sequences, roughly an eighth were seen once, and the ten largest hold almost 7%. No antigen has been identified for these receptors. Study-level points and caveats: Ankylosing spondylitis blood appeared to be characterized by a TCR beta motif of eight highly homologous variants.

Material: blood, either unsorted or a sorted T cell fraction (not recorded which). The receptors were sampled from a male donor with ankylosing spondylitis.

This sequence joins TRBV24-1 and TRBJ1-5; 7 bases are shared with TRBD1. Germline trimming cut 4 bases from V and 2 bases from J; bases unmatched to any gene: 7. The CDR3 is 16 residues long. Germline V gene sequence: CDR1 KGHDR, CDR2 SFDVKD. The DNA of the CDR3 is TGTGCCACCAGTGACCCGACAGGGCCCGGCAATCAGCCCCAGCATTTT. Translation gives CATSDPTGPGNQPQHF.

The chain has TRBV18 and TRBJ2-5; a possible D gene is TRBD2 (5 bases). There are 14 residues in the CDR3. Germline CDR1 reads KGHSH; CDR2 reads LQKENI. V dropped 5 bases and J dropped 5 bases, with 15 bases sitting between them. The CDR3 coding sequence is TGTGCCAGCTCAATACCCGGGAAGAAGGAGACCCAGTACTTC. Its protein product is CASSIPGKKETQYF.

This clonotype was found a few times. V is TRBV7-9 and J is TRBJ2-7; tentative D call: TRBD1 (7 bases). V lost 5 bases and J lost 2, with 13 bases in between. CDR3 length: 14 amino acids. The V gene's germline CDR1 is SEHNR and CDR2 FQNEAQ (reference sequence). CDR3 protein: CASSGRRGPYEQYF. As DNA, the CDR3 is TGTGCCAGCAGCGGCCGGAGGGGGCCCTACGAGCAGTACTTC.

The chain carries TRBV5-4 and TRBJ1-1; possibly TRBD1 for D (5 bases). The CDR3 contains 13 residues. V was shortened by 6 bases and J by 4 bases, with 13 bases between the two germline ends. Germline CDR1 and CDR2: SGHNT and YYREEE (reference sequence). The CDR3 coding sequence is TGTGCCAGCAACATCCAGGGTCGCACTGAAGCTTTCTTT. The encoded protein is CASNIQGRTEAFF.

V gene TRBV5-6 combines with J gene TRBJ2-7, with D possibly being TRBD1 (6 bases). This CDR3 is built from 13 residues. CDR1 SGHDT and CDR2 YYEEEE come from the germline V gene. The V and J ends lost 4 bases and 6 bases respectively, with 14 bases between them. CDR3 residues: CASSTSTGLEQYF. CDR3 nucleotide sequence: TGTGCCAGCAGCACCTCGACAGGCCTCGAGCAGTACTTC.

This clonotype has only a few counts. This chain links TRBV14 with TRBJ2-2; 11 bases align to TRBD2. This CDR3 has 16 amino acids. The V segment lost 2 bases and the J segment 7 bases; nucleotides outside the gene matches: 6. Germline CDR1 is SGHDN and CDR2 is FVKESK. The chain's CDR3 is CASSQLTSGSGGELFF. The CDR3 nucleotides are TGTGCCAGCAGCCAATTAACTAGCGGGAGTGGCGGGGAGCTGTTTTTT.

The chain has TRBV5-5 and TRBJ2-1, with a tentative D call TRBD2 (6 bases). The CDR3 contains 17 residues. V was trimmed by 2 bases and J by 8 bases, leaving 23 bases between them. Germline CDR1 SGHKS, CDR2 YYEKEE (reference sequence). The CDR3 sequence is CASSLRGTVSEWDEQFF. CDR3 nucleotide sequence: TGTGCCAGCAGCTTACGTGGGACTGTCTCGGAATGGGATGAGCAGTTCTTC.

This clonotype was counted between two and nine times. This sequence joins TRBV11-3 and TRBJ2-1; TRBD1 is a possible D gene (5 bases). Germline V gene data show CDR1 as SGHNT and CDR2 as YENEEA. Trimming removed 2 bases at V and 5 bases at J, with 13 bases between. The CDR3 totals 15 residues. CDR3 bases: TGTGCCAGCAGCTTACAAGGGGCCAGGGACAATGAGCAGTTCTTC. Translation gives CASSLQGARDNEQFF.

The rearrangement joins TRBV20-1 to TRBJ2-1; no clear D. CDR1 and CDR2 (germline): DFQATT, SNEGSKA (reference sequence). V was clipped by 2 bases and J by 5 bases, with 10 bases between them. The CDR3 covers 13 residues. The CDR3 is CSARSPRHNEQFF. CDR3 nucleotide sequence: TGCAGTGCTAGATCCCCCCGGCACAATGAGCAGTTCTTC.

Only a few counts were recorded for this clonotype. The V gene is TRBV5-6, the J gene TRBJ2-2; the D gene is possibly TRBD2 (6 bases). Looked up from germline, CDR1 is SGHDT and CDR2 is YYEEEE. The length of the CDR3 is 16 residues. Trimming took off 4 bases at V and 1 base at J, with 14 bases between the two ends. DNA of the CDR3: TGTGCCAGCAGCAGAGTCGGGGGTCTGAACACCGGGGAGCTGTTTTTT. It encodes CASSRVGGLNTGELFF.

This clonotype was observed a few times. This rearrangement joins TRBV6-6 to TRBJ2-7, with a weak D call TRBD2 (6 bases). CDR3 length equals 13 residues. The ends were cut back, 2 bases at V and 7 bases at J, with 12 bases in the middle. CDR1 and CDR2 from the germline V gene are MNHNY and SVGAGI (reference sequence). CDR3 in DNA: TGTGCCAGCAGTTACACGGCTAGCGTTGAGCAGTACTTC. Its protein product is CASSYTASVEQYF.

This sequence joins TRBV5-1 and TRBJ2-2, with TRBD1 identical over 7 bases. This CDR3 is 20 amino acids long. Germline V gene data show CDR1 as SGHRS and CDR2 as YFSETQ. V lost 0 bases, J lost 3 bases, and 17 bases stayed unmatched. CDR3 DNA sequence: TGCGCCAGCAGCTTGGGCGGACTCGGGACCGGGACAGATTACACCGGGGAGCTGTTTTTT. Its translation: CASSLGGLGTGTDYTGELFF. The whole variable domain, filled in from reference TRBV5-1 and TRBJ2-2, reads KAGVTQTPRYLIKTRGQQVTLSCSPISGHRSVSWYQQTPGQGLQFLFEYFSETQRNKGNFPGRFSGRQFSNSRSEMNVSTLELGDSALYLCASSLGGLGTGTDYTGELFFGEGSRLTVL.

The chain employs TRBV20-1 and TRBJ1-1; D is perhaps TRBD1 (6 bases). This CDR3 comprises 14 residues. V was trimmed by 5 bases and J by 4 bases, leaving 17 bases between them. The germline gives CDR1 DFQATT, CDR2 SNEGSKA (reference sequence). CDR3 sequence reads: CSAGPTGGATEAFF. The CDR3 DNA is TGCAGTGCTGGACCGACAGGAGGGGCCACTGAAGCTTTCTTT.

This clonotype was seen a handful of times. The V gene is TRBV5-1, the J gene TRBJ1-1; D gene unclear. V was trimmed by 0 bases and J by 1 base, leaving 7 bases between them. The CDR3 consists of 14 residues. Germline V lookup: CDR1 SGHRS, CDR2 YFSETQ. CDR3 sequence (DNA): TGCGCCAGCAGCTTGGCAGTTCCGAACACTGAAGCTTTCTTT. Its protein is CASSLAVPNTEAFF.

The CDR3 DNA is TGTGCCAGCAGCTTGCCGGGTTTCTATGGCTACACCTTC. Amino acid sequence: CASSLPGFYGYTF. V usage is TRBV27 and J usage is TRBJ1-2; the D is unclear. Germline CDR1 is MNHEY and CDR2 is SMNVEV (reference sequence). The CDR3 is made up of 13 amino acids. The germline V and J ends were trimmed by 6 bases and 4 bases, with 12 bases remaining between them.

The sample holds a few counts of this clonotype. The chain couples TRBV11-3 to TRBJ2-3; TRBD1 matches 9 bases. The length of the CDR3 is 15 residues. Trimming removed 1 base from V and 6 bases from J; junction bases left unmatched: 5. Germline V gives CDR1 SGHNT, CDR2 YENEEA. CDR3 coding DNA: TGTGCCAGCAGCTTAGTAACAGGACAGGGGGATACGCAGTATTTT. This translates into CASSLVTGQGDTQYF.

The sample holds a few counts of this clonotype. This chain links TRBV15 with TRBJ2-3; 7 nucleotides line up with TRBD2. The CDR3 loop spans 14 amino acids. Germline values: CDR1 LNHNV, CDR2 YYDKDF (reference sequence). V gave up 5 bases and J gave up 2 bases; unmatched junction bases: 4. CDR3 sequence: CATSRGLDTDTQYF. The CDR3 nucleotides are TGTGCCACCAGCCGTGGACTAGACACAGATACGCAGTATTTT. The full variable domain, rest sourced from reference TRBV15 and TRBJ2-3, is DAMVIQNPRYQVTQFGKPVTLSCSQTLNHNVMYWYQQKSSQAPKLLFHYYDKDFNNEADTPDNFQSRRPNTSFCFLDIRSPGLGDTAMYLCATSRGLDTDTQYFGPGTRLTVL.

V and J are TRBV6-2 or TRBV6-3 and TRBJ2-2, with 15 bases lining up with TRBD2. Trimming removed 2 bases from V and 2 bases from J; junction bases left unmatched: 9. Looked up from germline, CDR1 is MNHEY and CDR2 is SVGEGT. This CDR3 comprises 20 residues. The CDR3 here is CASSYQPGLAGGENTGELFF. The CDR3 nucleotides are TGTGCCAGCAGTTACCAACCGGGACTAGCGGGAGGAGAAAACACCGGGGAGCTGTTTTTT.

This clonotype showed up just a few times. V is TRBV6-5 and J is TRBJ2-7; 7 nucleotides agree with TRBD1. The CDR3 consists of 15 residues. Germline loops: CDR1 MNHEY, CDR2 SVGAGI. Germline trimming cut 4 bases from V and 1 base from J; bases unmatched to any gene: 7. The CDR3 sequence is CASSFDRERSYEQYF. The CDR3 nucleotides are TGTGCCAGCAGTTTCGACAGGGAGAGGTCCTACGAGCAGTACTTC.

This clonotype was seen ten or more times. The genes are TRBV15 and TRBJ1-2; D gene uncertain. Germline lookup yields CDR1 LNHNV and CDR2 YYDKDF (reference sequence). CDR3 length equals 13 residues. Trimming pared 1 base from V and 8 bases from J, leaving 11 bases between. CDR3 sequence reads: CATSRGSDVGYTF. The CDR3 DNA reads TGTGCCACCAGCAGAGGCTCCGACGTCGGCTACACCTTC.

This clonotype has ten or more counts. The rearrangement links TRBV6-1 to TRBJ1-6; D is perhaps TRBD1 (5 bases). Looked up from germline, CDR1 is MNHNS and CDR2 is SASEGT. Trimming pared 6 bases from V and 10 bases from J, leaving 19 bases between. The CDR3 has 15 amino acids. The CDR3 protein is CASSARGDRQSPLHF. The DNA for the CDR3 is TGTGCCAGCAGCGCAAGGGGAGACAGACAATCACCCCTCCACTTT.

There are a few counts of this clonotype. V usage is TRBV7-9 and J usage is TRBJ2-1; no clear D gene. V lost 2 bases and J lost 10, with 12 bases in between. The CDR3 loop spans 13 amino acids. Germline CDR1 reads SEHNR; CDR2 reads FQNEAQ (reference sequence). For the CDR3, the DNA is TGTGCCAGCAGCTTATCCCAAACCTCCGAGCAGTTCTTC. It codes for CASSLSQTSEQFF. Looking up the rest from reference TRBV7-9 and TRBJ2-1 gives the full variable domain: DTGVSQNPRHKITKRGQNVTFRCDPISEHNRLYWYRQTLGQGPEFLTYFQNEAQLEKSRLLSDRFSAERPKGSFSTLEIQRTEQGDSAMYLCASSLSQTSEQFFGPGTRLTVL.

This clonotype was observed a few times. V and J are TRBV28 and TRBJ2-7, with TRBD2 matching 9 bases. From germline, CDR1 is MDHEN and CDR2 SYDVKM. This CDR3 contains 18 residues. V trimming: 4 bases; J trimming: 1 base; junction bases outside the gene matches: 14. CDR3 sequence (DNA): TGTGCCAGCAGTTCCTGGAGTAAGGTAGCGGGAGTTTCCTACGAGCAGTACGTC. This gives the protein CASSSWSKVAGVSYEQYV.

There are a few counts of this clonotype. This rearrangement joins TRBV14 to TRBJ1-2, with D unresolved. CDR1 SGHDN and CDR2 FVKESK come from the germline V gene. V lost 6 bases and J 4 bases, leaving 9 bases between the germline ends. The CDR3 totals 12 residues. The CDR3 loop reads CASSSFTYGYTF. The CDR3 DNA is TGTGCCAGCAGTTCCTTCACCTATGGCTACACCTTC.

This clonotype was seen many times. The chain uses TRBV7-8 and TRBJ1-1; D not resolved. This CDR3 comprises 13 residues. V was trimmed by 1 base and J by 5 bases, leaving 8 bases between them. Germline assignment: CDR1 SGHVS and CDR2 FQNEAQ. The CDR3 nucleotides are TGTGCCAGCAGCTTAGTTTGGGAAACTGAAGCTTTCTTT. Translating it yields CASSLVWETEAFF. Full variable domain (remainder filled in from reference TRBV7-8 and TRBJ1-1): GAGVSQSPRYKVAKRGQDVALRCDPISGHVSLFWYQQALGQGPEFLTYFQNEAQLDKSGLPSDRFFAERPEGSVSTLKIQRTQQEDSAVYLCASSLVWETEAFFGQGTRLTVV.

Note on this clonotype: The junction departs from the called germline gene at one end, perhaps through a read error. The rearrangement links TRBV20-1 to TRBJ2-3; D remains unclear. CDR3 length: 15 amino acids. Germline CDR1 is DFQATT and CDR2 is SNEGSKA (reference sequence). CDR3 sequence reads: CCARAGQLRADTQYF. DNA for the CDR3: TGCTGTGCTAGAGCCGGGCAGCTTAGGGCAGATACGCAGTATTTT.

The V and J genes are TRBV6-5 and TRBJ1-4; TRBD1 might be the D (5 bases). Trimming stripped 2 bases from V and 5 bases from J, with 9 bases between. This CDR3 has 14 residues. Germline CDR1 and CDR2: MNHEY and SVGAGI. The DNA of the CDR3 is TGTGCCAGCAGTTACGACAGTCAAAATGAAAAACTGTTTTTT. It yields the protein CASSYDSQNEKLFF.

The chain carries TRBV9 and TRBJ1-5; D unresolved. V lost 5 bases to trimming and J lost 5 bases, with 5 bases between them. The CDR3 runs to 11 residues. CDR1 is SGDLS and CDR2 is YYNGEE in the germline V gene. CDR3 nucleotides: TGTGCCAGCAGGGTTTATCAGCCCCAGCATTTT. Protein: CASRVYQPQHF.

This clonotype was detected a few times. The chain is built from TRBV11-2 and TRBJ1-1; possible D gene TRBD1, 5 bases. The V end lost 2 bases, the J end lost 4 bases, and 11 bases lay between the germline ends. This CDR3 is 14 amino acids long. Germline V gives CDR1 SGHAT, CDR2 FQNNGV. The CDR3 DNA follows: TGTGCCAGCAGCTTACGGGGCTATAGCACTGAAGCTTTCTTT. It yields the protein CASSLRGYSTEAFF.